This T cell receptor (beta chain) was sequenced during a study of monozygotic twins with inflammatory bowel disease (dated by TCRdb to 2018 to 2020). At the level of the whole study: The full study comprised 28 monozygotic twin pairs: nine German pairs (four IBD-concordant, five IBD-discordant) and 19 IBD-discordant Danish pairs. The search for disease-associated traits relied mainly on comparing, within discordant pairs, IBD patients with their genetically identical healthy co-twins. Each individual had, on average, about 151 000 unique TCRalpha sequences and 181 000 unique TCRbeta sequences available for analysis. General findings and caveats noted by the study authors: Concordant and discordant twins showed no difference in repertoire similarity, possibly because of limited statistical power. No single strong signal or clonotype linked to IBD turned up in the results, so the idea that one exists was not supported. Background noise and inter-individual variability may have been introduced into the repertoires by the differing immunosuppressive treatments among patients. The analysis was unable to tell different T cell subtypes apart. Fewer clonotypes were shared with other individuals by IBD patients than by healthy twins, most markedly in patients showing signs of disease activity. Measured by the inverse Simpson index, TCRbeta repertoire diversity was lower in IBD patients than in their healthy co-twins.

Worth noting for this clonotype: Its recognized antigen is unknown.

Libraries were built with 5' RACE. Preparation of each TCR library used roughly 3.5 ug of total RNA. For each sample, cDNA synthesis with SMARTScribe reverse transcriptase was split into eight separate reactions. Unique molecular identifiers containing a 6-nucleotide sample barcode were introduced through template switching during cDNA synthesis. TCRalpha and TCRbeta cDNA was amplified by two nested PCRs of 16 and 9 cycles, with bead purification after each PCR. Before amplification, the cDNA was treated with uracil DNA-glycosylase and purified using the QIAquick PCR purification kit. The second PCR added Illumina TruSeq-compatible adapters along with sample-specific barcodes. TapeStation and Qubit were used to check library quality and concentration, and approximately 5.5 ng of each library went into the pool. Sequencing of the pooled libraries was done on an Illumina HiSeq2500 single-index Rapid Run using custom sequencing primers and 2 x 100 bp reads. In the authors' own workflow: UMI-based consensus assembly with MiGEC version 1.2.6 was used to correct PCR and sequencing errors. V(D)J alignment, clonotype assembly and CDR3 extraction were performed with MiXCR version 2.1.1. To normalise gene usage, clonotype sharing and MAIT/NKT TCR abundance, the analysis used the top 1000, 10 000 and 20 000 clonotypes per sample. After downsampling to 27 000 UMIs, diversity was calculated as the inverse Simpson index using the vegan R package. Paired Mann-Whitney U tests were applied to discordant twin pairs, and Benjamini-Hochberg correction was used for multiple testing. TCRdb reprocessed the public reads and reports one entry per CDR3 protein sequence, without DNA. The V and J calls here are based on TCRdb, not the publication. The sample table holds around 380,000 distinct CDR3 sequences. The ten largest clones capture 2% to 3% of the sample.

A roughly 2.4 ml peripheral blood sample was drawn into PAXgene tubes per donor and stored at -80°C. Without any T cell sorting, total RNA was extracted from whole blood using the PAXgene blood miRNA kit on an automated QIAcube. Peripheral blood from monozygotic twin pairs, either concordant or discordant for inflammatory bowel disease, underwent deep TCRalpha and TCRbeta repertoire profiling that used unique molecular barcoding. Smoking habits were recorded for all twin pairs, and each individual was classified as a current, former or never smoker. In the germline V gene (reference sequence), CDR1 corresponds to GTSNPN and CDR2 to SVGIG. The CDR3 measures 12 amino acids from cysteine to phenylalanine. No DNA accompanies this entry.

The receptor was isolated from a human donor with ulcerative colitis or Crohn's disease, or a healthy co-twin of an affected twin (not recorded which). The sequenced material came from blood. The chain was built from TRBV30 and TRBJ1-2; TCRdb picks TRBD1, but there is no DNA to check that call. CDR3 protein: CAADRVNYGYTF.